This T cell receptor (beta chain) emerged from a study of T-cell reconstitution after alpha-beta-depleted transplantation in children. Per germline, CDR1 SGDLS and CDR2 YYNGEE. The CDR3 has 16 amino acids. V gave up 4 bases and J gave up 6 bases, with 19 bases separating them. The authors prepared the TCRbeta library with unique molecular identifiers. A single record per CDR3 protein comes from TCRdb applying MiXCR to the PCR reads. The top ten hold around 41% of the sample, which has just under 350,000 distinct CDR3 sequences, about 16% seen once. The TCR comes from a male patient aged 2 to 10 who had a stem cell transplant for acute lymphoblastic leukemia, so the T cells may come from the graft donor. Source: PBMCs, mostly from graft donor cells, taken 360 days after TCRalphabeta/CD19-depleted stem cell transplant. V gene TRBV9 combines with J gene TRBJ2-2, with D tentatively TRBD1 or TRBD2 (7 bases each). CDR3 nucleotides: TGTGCCAGCAGCCCGCAGGGGGGAGGGCCTTCCGGGGAGCTGTTTTTT. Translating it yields CASSPQGGGPSGELFF.